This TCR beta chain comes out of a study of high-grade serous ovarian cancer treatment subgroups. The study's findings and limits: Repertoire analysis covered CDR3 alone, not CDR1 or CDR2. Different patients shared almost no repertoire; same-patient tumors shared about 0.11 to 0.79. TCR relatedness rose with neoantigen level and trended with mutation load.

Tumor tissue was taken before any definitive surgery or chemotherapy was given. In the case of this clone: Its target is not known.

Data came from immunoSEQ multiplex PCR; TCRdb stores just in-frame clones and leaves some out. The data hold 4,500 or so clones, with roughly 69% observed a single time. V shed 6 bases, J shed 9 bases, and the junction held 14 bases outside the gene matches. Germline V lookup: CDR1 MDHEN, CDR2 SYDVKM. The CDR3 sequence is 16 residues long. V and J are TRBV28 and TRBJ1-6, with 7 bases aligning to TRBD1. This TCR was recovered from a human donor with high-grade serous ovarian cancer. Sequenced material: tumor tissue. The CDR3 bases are TGTGCCAGCAGCGAACCCACAGGGGTGTTCGGTTCACCCCTCCACTTT. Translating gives CASSEPTGVFGSPLHF.